The clone carrying this T cell receptor beta chain has ten or more counts. What it binds is unknown. The study defined stable Graves' hyperthyroidism as no ophthalmopathy progression within 18 months. Patients between 18 and 65 years old had hyperthyroidism, newly diagnosed and lasting under 2 months. The PBMCs were taken from around 9.1 ml of fresh peripheral blood. The data are from a study of T cells in Graves' hyperthyroidism and ophthalmopathy. Regarding the study as a whole: Blood held most thyroid clonotypes expanded above 0.001 frequency.

V was shortened by 5 bases and J by 3 bases, with 12 bases between the two germline ends. The CDR3 is 14 residues long. The V gene's germline CDR1 is MNHNS and CDR2 SASEGT. Amplified TCR beta CDR3 regions derived from RNA transcripts. A set of HTBI primers served as the primers for a first-round RT-PCR of the TCR CDR3. One entry per CDR3 protein results from TCRdb running MiXCR on the multiplex PCR reads. The sample lists about 720,000 distinct CDR3 sequences, approximately 16% seen once, with around 8% in the top ten. V is TRBV6-1 and J is TRBJ2-3; D not resolved. The material sequenced was blood. The receptor's source is a man between 18 and 29 years old with Graves' hyperthyroidism. Here the CDR3 reads CASSYGRVTDTQYF. CDR3 nucleotides: TGTGCCAGCAGTTACGGTAGGGTGACAGATACGCAGTATTTT.